The clone carrying this TCR beta chain was observed once. This CDR3 region has 16 residues. Per the germline V gene, CDR1 is SEHNR and CDR2 is FQNEAQ (reference sequence). V was pared by 5 bases and J by 1 base, with 9 bases of the junction left unmatched. This sample was included in a study of blood T cell repertoires in COVID-19. Libraries were prepared by immunoSEQ multiplex PCR; TCRdb keeps only in-frame clonotypes and omits some of them. The sample contains 250,000 or so clones, 65% to 85% of which appear only once. The chain uses TRBV7-9 and TRBJ1-1; 8 bases are shared with TRBD1. What was sequenced was peripheral blood. The sequence came from a human donor in a cohort sampled during active COVID-19. The CDR3: CASSPPGGRRNTEAFF. The CDR3 DNA reads TGTGCCAGCAGCCCCCCAGGGGGCCGGAGGAACACTGAAGCTTTCTTT.